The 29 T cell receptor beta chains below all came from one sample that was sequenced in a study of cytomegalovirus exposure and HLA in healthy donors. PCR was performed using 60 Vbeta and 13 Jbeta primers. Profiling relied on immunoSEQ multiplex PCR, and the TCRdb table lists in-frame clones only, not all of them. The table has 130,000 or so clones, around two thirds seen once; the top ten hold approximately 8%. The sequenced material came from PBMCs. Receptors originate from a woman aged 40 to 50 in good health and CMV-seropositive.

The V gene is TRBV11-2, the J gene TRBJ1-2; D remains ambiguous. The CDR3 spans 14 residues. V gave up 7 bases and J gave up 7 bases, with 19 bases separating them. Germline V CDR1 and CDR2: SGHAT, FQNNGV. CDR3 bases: TGTGCCAGCAATCAGGCAGGCGTAATGGGTGGCTACACCTTC. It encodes CASNQAGVMGGYTF.

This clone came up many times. CDR3 nucleotide sequence: TGTGCCAGCAGTACTAACAAGGCCCCTGGGGCCAACGTCCTGACTTTC. It codes for CASSTNKAPGANVLTF. The chain links TRBV27 to TRBJ2-6; unclear D gene. Trimming left V 5 bases short and J 2 bases short, with 13 bases between. Germline V gene data show CDR1 as MNHEY and CDR2 as SMNVEV (reference sequence). This CDR3 contains 16 residues.

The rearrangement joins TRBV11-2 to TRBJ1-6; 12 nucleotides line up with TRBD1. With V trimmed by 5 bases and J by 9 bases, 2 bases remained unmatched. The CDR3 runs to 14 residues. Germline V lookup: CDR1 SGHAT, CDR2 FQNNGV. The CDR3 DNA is TGTGCCAGCAGCCGGGGACAGGGGGCTTCACCCCTCCACTTT. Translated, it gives CASSRGQGASPLHF. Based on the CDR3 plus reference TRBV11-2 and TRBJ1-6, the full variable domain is EAGVAQSPRYKIIEKRQSVAFWCNPISGHATLYWYQQILGQGPKLLIQFQNNGVVDDSQLPKDRFSAERLKGVDSTLKIQPAKLEDSAVYLCASSRGQGASPLHFGNGTRLTVT.

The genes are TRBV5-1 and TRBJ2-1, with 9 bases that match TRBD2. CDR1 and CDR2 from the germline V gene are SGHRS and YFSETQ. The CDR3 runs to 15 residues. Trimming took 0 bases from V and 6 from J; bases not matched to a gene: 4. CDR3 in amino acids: CASSLGREGPNEQFF. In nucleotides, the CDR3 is TGCGCCAGCAGCTTGGGGCGGGAGGGCCCCAATGAGCAGTTCTTC.

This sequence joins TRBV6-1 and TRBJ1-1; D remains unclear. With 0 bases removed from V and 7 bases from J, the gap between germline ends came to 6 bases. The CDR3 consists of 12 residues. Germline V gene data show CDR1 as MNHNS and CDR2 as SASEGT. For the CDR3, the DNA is TGTGCCAGCAGTGAAGCCCCTGTTGAAGCTTTCTTT. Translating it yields CASSEAPVEAFF.

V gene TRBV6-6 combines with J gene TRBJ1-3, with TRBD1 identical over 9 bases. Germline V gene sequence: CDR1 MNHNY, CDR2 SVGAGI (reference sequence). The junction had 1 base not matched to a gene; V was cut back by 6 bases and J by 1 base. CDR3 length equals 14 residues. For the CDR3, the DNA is TGTGCCAGCAGCGGACAGGGGTCTGGAAACACCATATATTTT. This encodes CASSGQGSGNTIYF.

CDR3 nucleotide sequence: TGCGCCAGCAGCCTTTCGGTTTTCACAGATACGCAGTATTTT. It translates to CASSLSVFTDTQYF. The gene calls are TRBV5-1 and TRBJ2-3; the D is unclear. V was cut by 4 bases and J by 2 bases, with 11 bases left in between. Germline lookup yields CDR1 SGHRS and CDR2 YFSETQ. This CDR3 is 14 amino acids long.

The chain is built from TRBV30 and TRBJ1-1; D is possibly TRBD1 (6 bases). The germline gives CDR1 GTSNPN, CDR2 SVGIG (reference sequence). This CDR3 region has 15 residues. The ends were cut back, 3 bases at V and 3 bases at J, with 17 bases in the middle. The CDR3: CAWSRPFEGDTEAFF. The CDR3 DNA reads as TGTGCCTGGAGCCGACCTTTTGAGGGGGACACTGAAGCTTTCTTT.

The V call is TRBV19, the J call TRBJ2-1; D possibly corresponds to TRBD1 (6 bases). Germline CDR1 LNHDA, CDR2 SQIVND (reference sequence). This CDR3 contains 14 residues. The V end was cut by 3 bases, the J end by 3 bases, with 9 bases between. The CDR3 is CASSIQGFYNEQFF. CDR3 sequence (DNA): TGTGCCAGTAGTATCCAGGGGTTCTACAATGAGCAGTTCTTC.

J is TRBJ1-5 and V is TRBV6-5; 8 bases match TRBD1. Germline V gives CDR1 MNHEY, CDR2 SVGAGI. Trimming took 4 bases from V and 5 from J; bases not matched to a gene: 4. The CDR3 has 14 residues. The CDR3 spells CASSSGQGDQPQHF. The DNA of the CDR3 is TGTGCCAGCAGTTCCGGACAGGGAGATCAGCCCCAGCATTTT.

The CDR3 DNA is TGTGCCAGCGGGTCTGGCGGGTTTGGGGTAACTGAAGCTTTCTTT. Translating gives CASGSGGFGVTEAFF. The chain is built from TRBV11-2 and TRBJ1-1; D gene ambiguous. Per germline, CDR1 SGHAT and CDR2 FQNNGV. V was pared by 8 bases and J by 5 bases, with 21 bases between. The CDR3 extends over 15 amino acids.

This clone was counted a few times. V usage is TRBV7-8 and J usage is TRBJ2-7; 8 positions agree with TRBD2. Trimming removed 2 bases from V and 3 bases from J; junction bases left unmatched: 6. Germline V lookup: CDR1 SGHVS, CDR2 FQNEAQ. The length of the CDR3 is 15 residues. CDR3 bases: TGTGCCAGCAGCTTACCCGGGACTAGGATCTACGAGCAGTACTTC. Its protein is CASSLPGTRIYEQYF.

The DNA for the CDR3 is TGTGCCAGCAGCTTAGACAGGGGATGGAGTGGCTACACCTTC. It encodes CASSLDRGWSGYTF. The rearrangement uses TRBV7-9 and TRBJ1-2, with 7 bases aligning to TRBD1. Germline CDR1 SEHNR, CDR2 FQNEAQ (reference sequence). There are 14 residues in the CDR3. The J segment lost 7 bases and the V segment lost 1 base, leaving 6 bases of the junction unmatched.

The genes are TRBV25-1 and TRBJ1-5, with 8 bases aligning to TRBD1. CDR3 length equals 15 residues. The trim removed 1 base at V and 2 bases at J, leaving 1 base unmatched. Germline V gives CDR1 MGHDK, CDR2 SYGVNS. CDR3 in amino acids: CASSESGGGNQPQHF. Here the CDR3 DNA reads TGTGCCAGCAGTGAATCAGGGGGCGGCAATCAGCCCCAGCATTTT.

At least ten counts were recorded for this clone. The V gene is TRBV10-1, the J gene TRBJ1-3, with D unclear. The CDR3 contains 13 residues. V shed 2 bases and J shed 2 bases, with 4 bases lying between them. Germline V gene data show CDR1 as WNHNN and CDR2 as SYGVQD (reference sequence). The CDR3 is CASSEVTGNTIYF. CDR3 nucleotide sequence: TGCGCCAGCAGTGAGGTTACTGGAAACACCATATATTTT.

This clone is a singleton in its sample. CDR3 coding DNA: TGTGCCAGCACCCTGGCGGGTCCGCTTTCACCCCTCCACTTT. It yields the protein CASTLAGPLSPLHF. J is TRBJ1-6 and V is TRBV6-5, with D unclear. Trimming removed 7 bases from V and 9 bases from J, with 16 bases in between. The CDR3 is 14 amino acids. The germline V gene encodes CDR1 MNHEY and CDR2 SVGAGI.

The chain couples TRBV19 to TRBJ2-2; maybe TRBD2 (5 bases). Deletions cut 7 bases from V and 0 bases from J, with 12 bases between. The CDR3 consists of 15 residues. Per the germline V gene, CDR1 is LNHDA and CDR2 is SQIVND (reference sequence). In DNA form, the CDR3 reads TGTGCCAGTAAAGGCGGGCCCGCGAACACCGGGGAGCTGTTTTTT. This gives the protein CASKGGPANTGELFF.

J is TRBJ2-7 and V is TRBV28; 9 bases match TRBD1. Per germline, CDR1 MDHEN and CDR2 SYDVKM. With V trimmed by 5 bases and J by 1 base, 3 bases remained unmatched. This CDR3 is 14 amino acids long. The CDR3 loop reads CASSGQGRSYEQYF. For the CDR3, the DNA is TGTGCCAGCAGTGGACAGGGGAGGTCCTACGAGCAGTACTTC.

CDR3 residues: CASRSSNQPQHF. As DNA, the CDR3 is TGTGCCAGTAGGAGCAGCAATCAGCCCCAGCATTTT. V gene TRBV19 combines with J gene TRBJ1-5; D not resolved. Trimming removed 6 bases at V and 1 base at J, with 4 bases between. In germline, CDR1 is LNHDA, CDR2 SQIVND (reference sequence). CDR3 size: 12 residues.

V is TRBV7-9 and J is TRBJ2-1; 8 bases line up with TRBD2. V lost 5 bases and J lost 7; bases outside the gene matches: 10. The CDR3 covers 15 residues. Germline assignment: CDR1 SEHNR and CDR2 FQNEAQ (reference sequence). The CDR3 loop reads CASSPLGASGNEQFF. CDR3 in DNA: TGTGCCAGCAGCCCCCTGGGAGCTAGCGGGAATGAGCAGTTCTTC.

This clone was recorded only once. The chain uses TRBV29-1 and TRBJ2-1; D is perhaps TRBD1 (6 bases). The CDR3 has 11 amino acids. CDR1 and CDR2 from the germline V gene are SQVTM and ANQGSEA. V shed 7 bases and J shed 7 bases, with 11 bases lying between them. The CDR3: CSGLTGNEQFF. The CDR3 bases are TGCAGCGGCCTTACAGGGAATGAGCAGTTCTTC.

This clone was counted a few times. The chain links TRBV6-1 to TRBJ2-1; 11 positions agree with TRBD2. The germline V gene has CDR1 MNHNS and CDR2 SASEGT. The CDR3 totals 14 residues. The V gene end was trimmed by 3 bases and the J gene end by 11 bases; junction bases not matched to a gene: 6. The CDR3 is CASSDSGTSGQQFF. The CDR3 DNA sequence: TGTGCCAGCAGTGACTCCGGGACTAGCGGACAGCAGTTCTTC.

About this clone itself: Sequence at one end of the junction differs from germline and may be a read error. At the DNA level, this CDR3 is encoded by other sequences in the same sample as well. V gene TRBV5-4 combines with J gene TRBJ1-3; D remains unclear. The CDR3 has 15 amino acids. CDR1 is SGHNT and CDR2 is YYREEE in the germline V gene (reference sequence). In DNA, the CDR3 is TGTGCTAGCAGCTTGGGCGGAAACTCTGGAAACACCATATATTTT. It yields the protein CASSLGGNSGNTIYF.

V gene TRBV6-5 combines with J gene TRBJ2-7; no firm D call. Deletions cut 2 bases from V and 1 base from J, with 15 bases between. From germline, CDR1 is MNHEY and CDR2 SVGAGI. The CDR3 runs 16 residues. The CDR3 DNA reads TGTGCCAGCAGTTACGCAGCCCCTCGACATTCCTACGAGCAGTACTTC. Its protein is CASSYAAPRHSYEQYF.

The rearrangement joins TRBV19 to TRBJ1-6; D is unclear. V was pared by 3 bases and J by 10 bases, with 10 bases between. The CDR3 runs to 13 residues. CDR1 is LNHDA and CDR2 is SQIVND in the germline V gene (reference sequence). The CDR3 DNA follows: TGTGCCAGTAGTATCGAAGAGAACTCACCCCTCCACTTT. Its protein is CASSIEENSPLHF.

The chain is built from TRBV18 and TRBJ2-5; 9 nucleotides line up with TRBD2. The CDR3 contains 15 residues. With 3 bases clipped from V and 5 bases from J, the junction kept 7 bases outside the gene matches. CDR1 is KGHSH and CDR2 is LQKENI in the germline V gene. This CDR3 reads CASSPLRGGLETQYF. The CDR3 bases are TGTGCCAGCTCACCCTTGCGGGGGGGATTGGAGACCCAGTACTTC.

The CDR3 loop is CASWTGGSTGELFF. In DNA, the CDR3 is TGTGCCAGCTGGACAGGGGGAAGCACCGGGGAGCTGTTTTTT. The chain carries TRBV7-8 and TRBJ2-2; 10 nucleotides match TRBD1. The V segment lost 8 bases and the J segment 4 bases; nucleotides outside the gene matches: 4. The germline V gene has CDR1 SGHVS and CDR2 FQNEAQ. CDR3 length: 14 residues.

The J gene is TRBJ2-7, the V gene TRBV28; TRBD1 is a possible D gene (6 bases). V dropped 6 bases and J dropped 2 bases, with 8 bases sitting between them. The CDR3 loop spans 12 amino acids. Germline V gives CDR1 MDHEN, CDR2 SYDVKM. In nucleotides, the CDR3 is TGTGCCAGCAGGTCAGGGGCCTACGAGCAGTACTTC. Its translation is CASRSGAYEQYF.

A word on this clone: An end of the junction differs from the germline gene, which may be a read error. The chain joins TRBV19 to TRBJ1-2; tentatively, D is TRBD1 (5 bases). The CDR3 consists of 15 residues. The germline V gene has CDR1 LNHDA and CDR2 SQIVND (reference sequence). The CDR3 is CASNPAGGTNYGYPF. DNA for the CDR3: TGTGCCAGTAACCCGGCGGGGGGGACTAACTATGGCTACCCCTTC.